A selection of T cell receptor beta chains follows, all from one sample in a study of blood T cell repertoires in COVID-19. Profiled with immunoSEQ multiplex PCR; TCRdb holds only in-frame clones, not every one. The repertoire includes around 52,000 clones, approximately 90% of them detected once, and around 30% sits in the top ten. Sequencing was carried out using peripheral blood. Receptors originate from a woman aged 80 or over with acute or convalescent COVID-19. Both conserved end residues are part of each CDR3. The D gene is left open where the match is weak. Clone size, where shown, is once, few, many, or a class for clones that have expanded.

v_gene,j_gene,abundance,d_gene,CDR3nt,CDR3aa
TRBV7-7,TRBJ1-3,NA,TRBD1,TGTGCCACTTGGGACAGGGGTTGGGGGAACTCTGGAAACACCATATATTTT,CATWDRGWGNSGNTIYF
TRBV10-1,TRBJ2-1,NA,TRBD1,TGCGCCAGCAGCAAGACAGGGGTTACGGGTGAGCAGTTCTTC,CASSKTGVTGEQFF
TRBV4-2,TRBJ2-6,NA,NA,TGTGCCAACAGCCAAGATAGTCGGGGGACTGGGGCCAACGTCCTGACTTTC,CANSQDSRGTGANVLTF
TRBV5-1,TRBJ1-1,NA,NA,TGCGCCAGCAGCTTGTCTCGGCAGGCTAACACTGAAGCTTTCTTT,CASSLSRQANTEAFF
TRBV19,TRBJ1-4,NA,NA,TGTGCCAGCGGGGACACACCAACTAATGAAAAACTGTTTTTT,CASGDTPTNEKLFF
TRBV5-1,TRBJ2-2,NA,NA,TGCGCCAGCCGAAGCGATGGATCGACCGGGGAGCTGTTTTTT,CASRSDGSTGELFF
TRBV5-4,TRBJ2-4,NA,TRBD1,TGTGCCAGCAGCTTTGGGGGACAGGGGGTGAGGGCCAAAAACATTCAGTACTTC,CASSFGGQGVRAKNIQYF
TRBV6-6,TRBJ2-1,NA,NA,TGTGCCAGCAGTTACGGGGGGAACTACAATGAGCAGTTCTTC,CASSYGGNYNEQFF
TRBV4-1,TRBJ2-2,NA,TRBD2,TGCGCCAGCAGTCGCGCCGGGACTAGCCTGAACACCGGGGAGCTGTTTTTT,CASSRAGTSLNTGELFF
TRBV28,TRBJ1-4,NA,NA,TGTGCCAGCAGTCTTACAGGGTCCGGGGGGTGGGGAAAACTGTTTTTT,CASSLTGSGGWGKLFF
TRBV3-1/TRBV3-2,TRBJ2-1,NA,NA,TGTGCCAGCAGCGGACTTCTAACGTTCGCGGAGCAGTTCTTC,CASSGLLTFAEQFF
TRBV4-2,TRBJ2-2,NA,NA,TGTGCCAGCAGCCCCCTTACGGGGGTGGGCGGGGAGCTGTTTTTT,CASSPLTGVGGELFF
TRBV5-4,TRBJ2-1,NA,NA,TGTGCCAGCAGCGGACAGCGTTCCTACAATGAGCAGTTCTTC,CASSGQRSYNEQFF
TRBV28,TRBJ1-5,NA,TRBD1,TGTGCCAGCAGCCAGGACAGGGGGCCTCACAATCAGCCCCAGCATTTT,CASSQDRGPHNQPQHF
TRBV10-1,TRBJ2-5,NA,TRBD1,TGCGCCAGCAGTGACGGGACAGAACAAGAGACCCAGTACTTC,CASSDGTEQETQYF
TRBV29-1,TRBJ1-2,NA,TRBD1,TGCAGCGTTGGTGACAGGGGGTTGGGCTACACCTTC,CSVGDRGLGYTF
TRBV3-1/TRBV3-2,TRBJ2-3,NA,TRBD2,TGTGCCAGCAGCCAAGAGCGGGGGGGCCTGTATTTT,CASSQERGGLYF
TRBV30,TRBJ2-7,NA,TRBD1,TGTGCCTGGAGTGGGGACAGGCCTACCTACGAGCAGTACTTC,CAWSGDRPTYEQYF
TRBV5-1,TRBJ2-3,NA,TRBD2,TGCGCCAGCATCCTAGCGGGGGGCCCCACAGATACGCAGTATTTT,CASILAGGPTDTQYF
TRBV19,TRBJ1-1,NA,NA,TGTGCCAGTAGTATCCCCGATGGGGGCGGGACTGAAGCTTTCTTT,CASSIPDGGGTEAFF
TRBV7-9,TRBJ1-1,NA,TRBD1,TGTGCCAGCAGCTTGGGCAGGGGGGACACTGAAGCTTTCTTT,CASSLGRGDTEAFF
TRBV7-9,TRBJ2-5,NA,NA,TGTGCCAGCAGCTCCCGAGAGGGGGTGACCCAGTACTTC,CASSSREGVTQYF
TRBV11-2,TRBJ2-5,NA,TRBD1,TGTGCCAGCAGCCGGGGGGACAGGGGCGTCGGAGAGACCCAGTACTTC,CASSRGDRGVGETQYF
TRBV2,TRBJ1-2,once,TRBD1,TGTGCCAGCAGTCTAAGGACAGGGCCCTTCAATGGCTACACCTTC,CASSLRTGPFNGYTF
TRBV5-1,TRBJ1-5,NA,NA,TGCGCCAGCAGCTTGGAGGGGGTGGATCAGCCCCAGCATTTT,CASSLEGVDQPQHF
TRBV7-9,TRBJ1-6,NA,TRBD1,TGTGCCAGCAGCCCGGACAGGGGGCGCGGGGATAATTCACCCCTCCACTTT,CASSPDRGRGDNSPLHF
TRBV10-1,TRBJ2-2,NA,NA,TGCGCCAGCAGTGAGTCGGGCCGCGACGGGGAGCTGTTTTTT,CASSESGRDGELFF
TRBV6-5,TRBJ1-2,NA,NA,TGTGCCAGCACGGCGGATCCGGACTATGGCTACACCTTC,CASTADPDYGYTF
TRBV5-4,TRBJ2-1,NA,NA,TGTGCCAGCAGCTTGCCTACAGGGGAGGATGAGCAGTTCTTC,CASSLPTGEDEQFF
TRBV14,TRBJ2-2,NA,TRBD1,TGTGCCAGCAGCCAAGACTCTAGGACAGGGGTCACCGGGGAGCTGTTTTTT,CASSQDSRTGVTGELFF
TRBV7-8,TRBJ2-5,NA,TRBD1,TGTGCCAGCAGAAAGAGGGGACAGGGTGATTTGTTCGGAGAGACCCAGTACTTC,CASRKRGQGDLFGETQYF
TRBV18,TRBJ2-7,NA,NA,TGTGCCAGCTCACCACGGGCGTACGAGCAGTACTTC,CASSPRAYEQYF
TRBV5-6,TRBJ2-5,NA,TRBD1,TGTGCCAGCAGCTTGGAAACAGGGGGGGAGACCCAGTACTTC,CASSLETGGETQYF
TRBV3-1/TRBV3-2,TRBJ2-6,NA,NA,TGTGCCAGCAGCCAAGACTCGTCTGGGGCCAACGTCCTGACTTTC,CASSQDSSGANVLTF
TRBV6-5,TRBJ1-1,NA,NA,TGTGCCGCAGGATGGACAGCCGGCACTGAAGCTTTCTTT,CAAGWTAGTEAFF
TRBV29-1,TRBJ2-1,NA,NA,TGCAGCGTTACCGAGGGTGGTGAGCAGTTCTTC,CSVTEGGEQFF
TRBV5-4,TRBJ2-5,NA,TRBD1,TGTGCCAGCAGCGGGGCAGGGGGTGTGAGAGAGACCCAGTACTTC,CASSGAGGVRETQYF
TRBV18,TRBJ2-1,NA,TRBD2,TGTGCCAGCTCACCAGGGCTAGCGGACAATGAGCAGTTCTTC,CASSPGLADNEQFF
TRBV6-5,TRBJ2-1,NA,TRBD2,TGTGCCAGCAGTTACCGGCTAGCGGGGCCCATCAATGAGCAGTTCTTC,CASSYRLAGPINEQFF
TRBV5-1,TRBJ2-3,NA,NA,TGCGCCAGCAGCTCGGACCTAGGAGGAATAGATACGCAGTATTTT,CASSSDLGGIDTQYF
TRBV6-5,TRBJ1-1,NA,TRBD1,TGTGCCAGCACACAAGGACAGGGGCGAACTGAAGCTTTCTTT,CASTQGQGRTEAFF
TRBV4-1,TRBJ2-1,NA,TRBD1,TGCGCCAGCAGCCAGTCGACAGGGGGTACCTACAATGAGCAGTTCTTC,CASSQSTGGTYNEQFF